This TCR beta chain is from a study of Siglec-9 on CD8 T cells in melanoma. V was shortened by 6 bases and J by 0 bases, with 11 bases between the two germline ends. The CDR3 has 14 residues. In germline, CDR1 is SQVTM, CDR2 ANQGSEA. Points from the study as a whole: Siglec-9 reportedly marks and regulates an effector memory CD8+ T-cell subset apparently accumulating in melanoma tumors.

Only in-frame clones appear in the TCRdb table, and some are missing; sequencing was by immunoSEQ multiplex PCR. This table holds around 39,000 clones, about 80% found once. On this clone itself: Its antigen is as yet unknown.

The sequencing input was Siglec-9- CD8+ T cells sorted from blood. V gene TRBV29-1 combines with J gene TRBJ1-4; D unresolved. The clonotype was recovered from a human donor in good health. The CDR3 DNA reads as TGCAGCGTCTGGACTGCTGCAACTAATGAAAAACTGTTTTTT. Protein product: CSVWTAATNEKLFF.